The sequence of this T cell receptor (beta chain) was determined in a study of shared clonotypes between healthy human individuals (dated by TCRdb to about 2020). Concerning the study at large: The cohort included three men and two women between 18 and 49 years of age. To estimate repertoire size and how much clonotype sharing occurs between individuals, the study deeply sequenced the blood TCR repertoires of about five healthy adults. For each donor, CD4 naive and CD4 memory were each run on three plates, CD8 naive on two plates, and CD8 memory on one plate. Between about 0.85 and 8.9 billion PBMCs per donor were obtained by leukapheresis. To increase sequencing depth and limit assay-specific biases, TCR repertoire library preparation and sequencing were carried out by different laboratories using diverse techniques. What the authors observed across the whole study: Around 5% of naive CD4, around 3.5% of naive CD8, roughly 2.4% of memory CD4, and 0.35% to 0.5% of memory CD8 clonotypes were shared across several donors. Pairwise subsampling indicated that sequencing depth was expected to affect the degree of clonotype sharing among donors. Even with the large sequencing depth, rarefaction of the sorted-subset datasets indicated that sequencing was incomplete. Higher generation probabilities were observed for clonotypes shared by all four sorted-subset donors than for non-shared clonotypes. Naive subsets generally had larger estimated clonotype richness than memory subsets did. Sampling was limited to blood, and TCR repertoires in tissue likely differ from TCR repertoires in blood. Because the study included only a small number of donors, the genetic and exposure-history diversity represented was limited.

With respect to this clone: Its antigen is currently not known. No per-base quality is available; no much larger clone lies one base away.

Using the deep immunoSEQ assay, TCR CDR3 regions were amplified from genomic DNA by multiplex PCR. Extracted genomic DNA from each cell subset was spread evenly across all wells of several immunoSEQ 96-well plates, with each plate serving as a replicate. For sorted subsets, each replicate PCR was loaded with about 200 ng genomic DNA, equivalent to approximately 27,000 T cell genomes. Purified libraries were measured with a Qubit 3.0 fluorometer, size-checked on a Bioanalyzer 2100, and measured again with the KAPA Library Quantification kit. Every immunoSEQ 96-well plate was sequenced on a separate single-read 150-cycle Illumina NextSeq 550 flow cell. On the authors' methods: The immunoSEQ output contained only junctional sequences without quality scores, so filtering could not match that applied to full-length reads. To assign V/J genes and CDR3, sequences were annotated against IMGT germline references using PyIR, a Python wrapper for IgBLAST v1.9. Reads were removed for weak V/J assignments (E-value above 1e-6), missing CDR3, stop codons, out-of-frame junctions, or ambiguous translated residues. V3J clonotypes were defined as sequences sharing an identical inferred V gene, J gene, and CDR3 amino acid sequence. To compute the percentage overlap between repertoires, the number of shared unique clonotypes was divided by the size of the smaller repertoire. Repertoire richness was assessed with RTK rarefaction, the Chao1 estimator, and Recon v2.1 estimates of unobserved clonotypes. For all TCRbeta clonotypes obtained by the gDNA method from a handful of donors, generation probabilities were computed with OLGA. As stored in TCRdb, this immuneACCESS dataset retains in-frame rearrangements with V and J assigned. A fraction of the clones does not appear; measured against another copy, unresolved V genes explain less than half of the discrepancy, and the remainder lacks a known reason. The V and J calls and clone size are taken from that table; D and trimming were inferred from the DNA. The sample yields about 1 million clones; under 80% were counted once. Approximately 1.5% of the sample belongs to the ten largest clones.

Trimming takes 0 bases from V and 0 bases from J, and the germline ends sit 7 bases apart. Including the terminal cysteine and phenylalanine, the CDR3 comprises 15 residues. The kept DNA is CDR3 alone, 45 bases in frame from the first base. CDR1 and CDR2 were assigned from the germline V gene as SGHRS and YFSETQ. The donors were healthy, HIV-negative adults who had no recently reported acute infections or vaccinations. Every donor was a Caucasian adult living in Nashville, Tennessee, USA. Magnetic negative selection was used to enrich CD4+ T cells, after which naive cells were positively selected on CD45RA and the negative fraction became the memory subset. Blood was collected by leukapheresis, and PBMCs were isolated by Ficoll-Histopaque density gradient centrifugation and then cryopreserved in liquid nitrogen vapor phase. Analytical flow cytometry was used to check the purity and quantity of each magnetically sorted T cell population. Genomic DNA was isolated from every sorted fraction and measured by UV absorbance on a Nanodrop 2000c.

This receptor was obtained from a young man in good health. The rearrangement combines TRBV5-1 with TRBJ1-3; the D gene identity is not certain. Sequencing was done on a sample of memory CD4+ T cells sorted from blood. The label giving this sample's cell subset or site can be read as: CD45RA-negative fraction. In nucleotide form, the sequence is TGCGCCAGCAGCTTGGAACGGACCTCTGGAAACACCATATATTTT. The encoded protein is CASSLERTSGNTIYF. With the rest looked up from the reference TRBV5-1 and TRBJ1-3 genes rather than sequenced, the full variable domain is KAGVTQTPRYLIKTRGQQVTLSCSPISGHRSVSWYQQTPGQGLQFLFEYFSETQRNKGNFPGRFSGRQFSNSRSEMNVSTLELGDSALYLCASSLERTSGNTIYFGEGSWLTVV.